The entry below gives a single TCR beta chain sequence along with its context. This specimen comes from a study of T cell changes during pregnancy in multiple sclerosis. The germline CDR1 and CDR2 sequences are MDHEN and SYDVKM. The V gene end was trimmed by 6 bases and the J gene end by 8 bases; junction bases not matched to a gene: 6. The CDR3 is 12 amino acids. Sequencing was performed with immunoSEQ multiplex PCR; in TCRdb, only in-frame clones are kept and a portion is missing. The sample includes 35,000 to 50,000 clones, about nine tenths seen only once; the top ten take about 0.43%. The rearrangement joins TRBV28 to TRBJ1-2, with 7 positions matching TRBD1. This sequence originates from a female donor in good health, enrolled as a control in a pregnancy study. Sample: CD4+ T cells from peripheral blood mononuclear cells, taken in the third trimester of pregnancy. The CDR3 spells CASSYRGTGYTF. The CDR3 DNA reads TGTGCCAGCAGCTACAGGGGAACCGGCTACACCTTC.